Shown below are 21 T cell receptor beta chains from a single sample sequenced in a study of T cells in pancreatic ductal adenocarcinoma. Some clones are missing from TCRdb's copy, which holds only in-frame ones; the method was immunoSEQ multiplex PCR. The sample holds more than 85,000 clones, around 96% seen once. No neoadjuvant therapy was given to the selected pancreatic ductal adenocarcinoma patients before their surgery. The sample comprised PBMCs. The receptors stem from a human donor with pancreatic ductal adenocarcinoma.

The chain is built from TRBV2 and TRBJ2-7; 11 positions match TRBD2. CDR3 length equals 14 residues. The ends lost 5 bases at V and 3 bases at J; junction bases unmatched: 3. Germline V gene lookup returns CDR1 SNHLY and CDR2 FYNNEI. The CDR3 DNA sequence: TGTGCCAGCAGTCCTAGCGGGAGGCGCTACGAGCAGTACTTC. This gives the protein CASSPSGRRYEQYF.

The chain carries TRBV9 and TRBJ2-5; 9 positions match TRBD2. J lost 11 bases, V lost 0 bases, and 20 bases had no gene match. Germline CDR1 and CDR2: SGDLS and YYNGEE. CDR3 size: 18 residues. This chain's CDR3 is CASSVEDLVAGGPREQYF. The CDR3 DNA follows: TGTGCCAGCAGCGTAGAGGATCTGGTTGCGGGAGGGCCGCGTGAGCAGTACTTC.

This clone was seen only once. This chain uses TRBV2 with TRBJ1-5; 8 bases map to TRBD1. The CDR3 has 15 residues. The V segment lost 6 bases and the J segment 3 bases; nucleotides outside the gene matches: 7. Germline loops: CDR1 SNHLY, CDR2 FYNNEI. The CDR3 sequence: CASRETGASNQPQHF. The CDR3 DNA follows: TGTGCCAGCAGGGAGACAGGGGCCTCCAATCAGCCCCAGCATTTT.

The chain employs TRBV19 and TRBJ2-5, with 7 bases matching TRBD2. V trimming: 6 bases; J trimming: 2 bases; junction bases outside the gene matches: 12. This CDR3 comprises 16 residues. Per the germline V gene, CDR1 is LNHDA and CDR2 is SQIVND (reference sequence). The CDR3 here is CASSPLGTTKQETQYF. The CDR3 region has the DNA TGTGCCAGTAGCCCGCTCGGGACTACAAAACAAGAGACCCAGTACTTC.

V gene TRBV6-6 combines with J gene TRBJ2-2; tentatively, D is TRBD2 (7 bases). CDR1 and CDR2 (germline): MNHNY, SVGAGI (reference sequence). Between the trimmed V and J ends, which lost 5 bases and 6 bases, there was a span of 19 bases. The CDR3 is 16 residues long. The CDR3 DNA sequence: TGTGCCAGCAGTCCGAGGGGGGGTTTCGATCCCGGGGAGCTGTTTTTT. It specifies CASSPRGGFDPGELFF.

This chain joins TRBV6-1 and TRBJ2-7; 7 bases agree with TRBD1. The CDR3 consists of 12 residues. Trimming took 5 bases from V and 6 from J; bases not matched to a gene: 4. CDR1 is MNHNS, CDR2 SASEGT, per germline. The CDR3 is CASSLTGPEQYF. The CDR3 DNA sequence: TGTGCCAGCAGTTTGACAGGGCCCGAGCAGTACTTC.

This clone was observed a handful of times. The chain uses TRBV10-1 and TRBJ1-1; possibly TRBD1 for D (6 bases). Germline CDR1 and CDR2: WNHNN and SYGVQD (reference sequence). V was clipped by 7 bases and J by 1 base, with 10 bases between them. This CDR3 spans 13 amino acids. This chain's CDR3 is CASKGVGNTEAFF. CDR3 bases: TGCGCCAGCAAGGGGGTTGGGAACACTGAAGCTTTCTTT.

The chain combines TRBV7-9 with TRBJ2-5; 12 nucleotides match TRBD2. With V trimmed by 5 bases and J by 1 base, 5 bases remained unmatched. This CDR3 has 16 amino acids. CDR1 SEHNR and CDR2 FQNEAQ come from the germline V gene (reference sequence). CDR3 nucleotide sequence: TGTGCCAGCAGCAACACTAGCGGGGGGTTCCAAGAGACCCAGTACTTC. It specifies CASSNTSGGFQETQYF.

The rearrangement joins TRBV11-2 to TRBJ2-5, with 10 bases fitting TRBD2. With V trimmed by 2 bases and J by 5 bases, 5 bases remained unmatched. CDR1 is SGHAT and CDR2 is FQNNGV in the germline V gene. This CDR3 region has 15 residues. The CDR3 reads CASSLLAGDGETQYF. In DNA form, the CDR3 reads TGTGCCAGCAGCTTACTAGCGGGAGATGGCGAGACCCAGTACTTC.

This clone has just one count. This chain connects TRBV10-3 to TRBJ1-2; maybe TRBD1 (5 bases). Trimming removed 6 bases at V and 5 bases at J, with 7 bases between. The CDR3 extends over 11 amino acids. Germline V gene lookup returns CDR1 ENHRY and CDR2 SYGVKD. CDR3 sequence (DNA): TGTGCCATCAGAACAGGATATGGCTACACCTTC. Its protein product is CAIRTGYGYTF.

The chain links TRBV7-2 to TRBJ2-5, with 11 bases identical to TRBD2. The CDR3 has 16 residues. Germline lookup yields CDR1 SGHTA and CDR2 FQGNSA. V lost 6 bases and J lost 5; bases outside the gene matches: 11. For the CDR3, the DNA is TGTGCCAGCAGACTACTAGGACTAGCGGGTTTGGAGACCCAGTACTTC. It specifies CASRLLGLAGLETQYF.

The chain has TRBV18 and TRBJ2-3; weak D call: TRBD2 (5 bases). V lost 1 base to trimming and J lost 4 bases, with 6 bases between them. CDR1 is KGHSH and CDR2 is LQKENI in the germline V gene. CDR3 length: 13 residues. The CDR3 DNA reads TGTGCCAGCTCACCACGAGGGTCAGATACGCAGTATTTT. Translated: CASSPRGSDTQYF.

The rearrangement links TRBV7-9 to TRBJ2-6; D call uncertain. CDR3 length equals 13 residues. Trimming pared 5 bases from V and 0 bases from J, leaving 2 bases between. Germline loops: CDR1 SEHNR, CDR2 FQNEAQ (reference sequence). In nucleotides, the CDR3 is TGTGCCAGCAGCCACTCTGGGGCCAACGTCCTGACTTTC. This sequence encodes CASSHSGANVLTF.

This clone was picked up one time. This sequence joins TRBV7-8 and TRBJ2-5; TRBD2 matches at 8 bases. Losses at the gene ends were 5 bases for V and 5 bases for J; bases not matched to a gene: 13. Germline lookup yields CDR1 SGHVS and CDR2 FQNEAQ. The CDR3 runs to 16 residues. The CDR3 spells CASSRGAVAGTETQYF. The CDR3, as DNA: TGTGCCAGCAGCCGGGGGGCGGTAGCGGGGACGGAGACCCAGTACTTC.

The J gene is TRBJ2-3, the V gene TRBV25-1; 8 nucleotides line up with TRBD1. CDR1 is MGHDK and CDR2 is SYGVNS in the germline V gene. The CDR3 length is 16 residues. Unmatched junction bases numbered 4, after V lost 2 bases and J lost 0 bases. CDR3 bases: TGTGCCAGCAGTGAAGGGACAGGCGTTAGCACAGATACGCAGTATTTT. Protein sequence: CASSEGTGVSTDTQYF.

This rearrangement joins TRBV6-1 to TRBJ1-2; D remains ambiguous. With 1 base removed from V and 6 bases from J, the gap between germline ends came to 12 bases. This CDR3 has 14 residues. Germline lookup yields CDR1 MNHNS and CDR2 SASEGT. The CDR3 region has the DNA TGTGCCAGCAGTGAAGTGAATGGGGAGAATGGCTACACCTTC. Amino acids: CASSEVNGENGYTF.

The chain employs TRBV19 and TRBJ1-2; D is possibly TRBD1 (5 bases). Per the germline V gene, CDR1 is LNHDA and CDR2 is SQIVND (reference sequence). This CDR3 spans 13 amino acids. Trimming pared 5 bases from V and 1 base from J, leaving 8 bases between. CDR3 in DNA: TGTGCCAGTAGTCCGGGGGTTAACTATGGCTACACCTTC. Residues: CASSPGVNYGYTF.

This chain links TRBV4-3 with TRBJ2-7, with 11 bases fitting TRBD2. The CDR3 loop spans 18 amino acids. Germline V gene lookup returns CDR1 LGHNA and CDR2 YSLEER. The V and J ends lost 0 bases and 5 bases, in that order; junction bases with no gene match: 12. DNA of the CDR3: TGCGCCAGCAGCCAAGAATCCCCGACTAGCGGGGCAACCCACGAGCAGTACTTC. This gives the protein CASSQESPTSGATHEQYF.

As regards this clone: The same CDR3 also results from other DNA sequences found in this sample. The gene calls are TRBV10-3 and TRBJ2-5, with 8 bases fitting TRBD2. Germline trimming cut 4 bases from V and 2 bases from J; bases unmatched to any gene: 3. Germline V gene sequence: CDR1 ENHRY, CDR2 SYGVKD. This CDR3 comprises 14 residues. CDR3 nucleotides: TGTGCCATCAGTGGTGCGGGAGGACAAGAGACCCAGTACTTC. This translates into CAISGAGGQETQYF.

The rearrangement uses TRBV10-3 and TRBJ2-5; possible D gene TRBD2, 5 bases. The CDR3 has 11 residues. The germline V gene has CDR1 ENHRY and CDR2 SYGVKD. Trimming left V 10 bases short and J 5 bases short, with 11 bases between. The DNA of the CDR3 is TGTGCCACCGGGAAGGAGGAGACCCAGTACTTC. This sequence encodes CATGKEETQYF.

The chain links TRBV11-2 to TRBJ2-2; unclear D gene. CDR1 and CDR2 (germline): SGHAT, FQNNGV. The CDR3 loop spans 13 amino acids. Trimming cost V 5 bases and J 6 bases, with 10 bases left between them. The CDR3 spells CASSPVSSGELFF. The CDR3 DNA reads as TGTGCCAGCAGCCCGGTTTCCTCCGGGGAGCTGTTTTTT.